Each of the 4 T cell receptor beta chains below was sequenced from the same sample in a study of identical twins. TCRdb fed the 5' RACE reads into MiXCR, producing one record per CDR3 protein. This table has approximately 700,000 distinct CDR3 sequences, around 6.1% appearing once. The specimen sequenced was naive T cells sorted from blood. The receptors here all came from a man between 18 and 29 years old in good health.

The table lists this clonotype with a few counts. This chain links TRBV4-1 with TRBJ2-1, with D maybe TRBD2 (5 bases). Germline loops: CDR1 MGHRA, CDR2 YSYEKL. The CDR3 contains 16 residues. Trimming pared 3 bases from V and 0 bases from J, leaving 12 bases between. The CDR3, as DNA: TGCGCCAGCAGCCAGGGGAGCCAAAGCTCCTACAATGAGCAGTTCTTC. Amino acids: CASSQGSQSSYNEQFF.

This clonotype was counted many times. A read error may produce the germline difference seen at one junction end. The V and J genes are TRBV6-2 or TRBV6-3 and TRBJ2-3, with a possible D match to TRBD2 (6 bases). Germline assignment: CDR1 MNHEY and CDR2 SVGEGT. The CDR3 covers 11 residues. CDR3 loop: CASSDRDLPNF. The CDR3 DNA reads as TGTGCCAGCAGTGACCGGGACTTGCCCAATTTT.

The chain recombines TRBV29-1 with TRBJ1-4, with a possible D match to TRBD1 (6 bases). This CDR3 has 14 amino acids. In germline, CDR1 is SQVTM, CDR2 ANQGSEA. Trimming took 3 bases from V and 6 from J, leaving 14 bases between them. The CDR3 spells CSVDRAGADEKLFF. As DNA, the CDR3 is TGCAGCGTTGATCGTGCAGGGGCGGATGAAAAACTGTTTTTT.

This clonotype was counted a few times. The V gene is TRBV28, the J gene TRBJ2-7; D is unresolved. V lost 6 bases to trimming and J lost 2 bases, with 17 bases between them. Germline V gene lookup returns CDR1 MDHEN and CDR2 SYDVKM. The CDR3 covers 15 residues. The CDR3 loop is CASRLLPGRTYEQYF. CDR3 bases: TGTGCCAGCAGATTGCTCCCGGGCCGTACCTACGAGCAGTACTTC.